This TCR beta chain comes out of a study of T cells in women clearing cervical HPV infection. Overall study: Controls gave blood once infection was undetectable; cases at lesion identification. Study findings and constraints: Richness differences could reflect unmeasured T-cell content per sample.

Germline CDR1 is SGHAT and CDR2 is FQNNGV. With 2 bases removed from V and 3 bases from J, the gap between germline ends came to 11 bases. The CDR3 has 14 amino acids. All participants had a single incident cervical HPV16 infection, and prevalent HPV16 infections were excluded. TCRdb keeps only in-frame clones here, not all; method: immunoSEQ multiplex PCR. The table lists roughly 34,000 clones. For this clone: Its cognate antigen is unknown. The read ends 3 residues before the CDR3 terminus; that terminus is restored from the germline J gene.

This sequence was found in a woman between 18 and 70 years old with a cervical HPV16 infection that either progressed to CIN3+ or cleared (not recorded which). V is TRBV11-2 and J is TRBJ2-7; no clear D. Sequenced sample: blood buffy coat. The CDR3 here is CASSLITGDYEQYF. The CDR3 DNA, read in part, is TGTGCCAGCAGCTTAATAACGGGTGACTACGAG.